A selection of T cell receptor beta chains follows, all from one sample in a study of blood T cell repertoires in COVID-19. TCRdb's table, derived via immunoSEQ multiplex PCR, lists solely in-frame clones and lacks some. The table has approximately 90,000 clones, about 89% seen once. Sequenced sample: peripheral blood. These receptors came from a man aged 45 to 65 with acute or convalescent COVID-19. Each CDR3 is given with its conserved first and last residue. The D gene is left open where the match is weak. Size tells how often a clone was seen (once, few, many) or the class of an expanded clone, and some rows leave it out.

DNA,CDR3,size,V,D,J
TGTGCCAGCAGCCGATTCACGGGGGGGCCCACCGGGGAGCTGTTTTTT,CASSRFTGGPTGELFF,-,TRBV3-1/TRBV3-2,TRBD2,TRBJ2-2
TGTGCCAGCAGCCCCATACAGGGAGGGATACCCCGTTTT,CASSPIQGGIPRF,-,TRBV3-1/TRBV3-2,-,TRBJ1-4
TGTGCCAGCATCGATACCACGGGTGAAGCTTTCTTT,CASIDTTGEAFF,-,TRBV28,-,TRBJ1-1
TGTGCCAGCAGACAGGGTCTACCGACCTACGAGCAGTACTTC,CASRQGLPTYEQYF,-,TRBV27,-,TRBJ2-7
TGTGCCACCCGCCCCCGGGACAGCTATTCACCCCTCCACTTT,CATRPRDSYSPLHF,-,TRBV6-6,TRBD1,TRBJ1-6
TGTGCCAGCAGTGAAGCGAGAGAACAGGGTAATGAAAAACTGTTTTTT,CASSEAREQGNEKLFF,-,TRBV6-1,-,TRBJ1-4
TGTGCCAGCAGCTTAGTCGGGGGGGCACAGACCCAGTACTTC,CASSLVGGAQTQYF,once,TRBV7-2,TRBD2,TRBJ2-5
TGTGCCAGCAGCTGGGACAGGGTCAACAATGAGCAGTTCTTC,CASSWDRVNNEQFF,-,TRBV6-5,TRBD1,TRBJ2-1
TGTGCCACCAGTACCGACAGGGCGTCCTACAATGAGCAGTTCTTC,CATSTDRASYNEQFF,-,TRBV15,TRBD1,TRBJ2-1
TGTGCCAGCAGCCGCAGCGGGGACCAAGAGACCCAGTACTTC,CASSRSGDQETQYF,-,TRBV7-2,TRBD2,TRBJ2-5
TGTGCCAGTAATTCCAGGGCAGGAAGGGGCTACACCTTC,CASNSRAGRGYTF,once,TRBV19,-,TRBJ1-2
TGCGCCAGCAGCGCCAGCTCCTATAATTCACCCCTCCACTTT,CASSASSYNSPLHF,-,TRBV5-1,-,TRBJ1-6
TGTGCCAGCAGCCGGTCGGGGGGCGGCGGCTACACCTTC,CASSRSGGGGYTF,-,TRBV6-5,-,TRBJ1-2
TGTGCCAGCTCAATTATTACAGGGAGGGGAGCGGGTCTGCGAAATGGCAATGAGCAGTTCTTC,CASSIITGRGAGLRNGNEQFF,-,TRBV18,-,TRBJ2-1
TGTGCCAGCAGTACACAGGGGGTAAGCAATCAGCCCCAGCATTTT,CASSTQGVSNQPQHF,-,TRBV2,TRBD1,TRBJ1-5
TGTGCCATCGGCGAGGGAGTAGGGTCACCCCTCCACTTT,CAIGEGVGSPLHF,once,TRBV10-3,-,TRBJ1-6
TGTGCCACCTCGACAGGGTCTGGAAACACCATATATTTT,CATSTGSGNTIYF,-,TRBV2,TRBD1,TRBJ1-3
TGTGCCTGGGACAGCTCGGTACAGCCCCAGCATTTT,CAWDSSVQPQHF,-,TRBV30,-,TRBJ1-5
TGTGCCAGCAGCAAAGTTCCCAGGGCCGGTTGGGGTAATGAAAAACTGTTTTTT,CASSKVPRAGWGNEKLFF,-,TRBV21-1,-,TRBJ1-4
TGTGCCAGCAGTTACTCGCCCGGGACAGGGTACAATGAGCAGTTCTTC,CASSYSPGTGYNEQFF,-,TRBV6-5,TRBD1,TRBJ2-1
TGTGCCAGCAGCGTAGTGCCAGGGGAGGGTGAGCAGTTCTTC,CASSVVPGEGEQFF,-,TRBV9,-,TRBJ2-1
TGTGCCAGCTGGGGGGGCCGGGGCAATCAGCCCCAGCATTTT,CASWGGRGNQPQHF,once,TRBV18,-,TRBJ1-5
TGCGCCAGCAGCTTGGACGCAGTTACTGAAGCTTTCTTT,CASSLDAVTEAFF,-,TRBV5-1,-,TRBJ1-1
TGTGCCAGCACCAGACAGGGTCAGAACACTGAAGCTTTCTTT,CASTRQGQNTEAFF,-,TRBV5-4,TRBD1,TRBJ1-1
TGTGCCAGCAGCCAAGACGGTAGCCGCTCAGTGAACTATGGCTACACCTTC,CASSQDGSRSVNYGYTF,-,TRBV4-2,-,TRBJ1-2
TGTGCCTGGAGTTCGGGACAGGGGTCCCAGGGAGCTTTCTTT,CAWSSGQGSQGAFF,-,TRBV30,TRBD1,TRBJ1-1
TGCGCCAGCAGCTTCAGCGGGGGGGGTGAGACCCAGTACTTC,CASSFSGGGETQYF,once,TRBV5-1,TRBD2,TRBJ2-5
TGTGCCTGGAGTGTACTAACCTACGAGCAGTACTTC,CAWSVLTYEQYF,-,TRBV30,-,TRBJ2-7
TGTGCCAGCAGCCATCGACAGGATGGGGCCACCATATATTTT,CASSHRQDGATIYF,once,TRBV3-1/TRBV3-2,-,TRBJ1-3
TGTGCCAGCAGCGATGGGGGCAGGGATGAAAAACTGTTTTTT,CASSDGGRDEKLFF,-,TRBV5-4,-,TRBJ1-4
TGTGCCACCAGCAGAGAGGGTTGGGGGCAAAGTCGAACCGGGGAGCTGTTTTTT,CATSREGWGQSRTGELFF,-,TRBV15,-,TRBJ2-2
TGTGCCTGGAGTAAGCAAGACAGGGTACAGGCTTTCTTT,CAWSKQDRVQAFF,-,TRBV30,TRBD1,TRBJ1-1
TGTGCCAGCAGCCCAACAGGGGACCATAACTATGGCTACACCTTC,CASSPTGDHNYGYTF,medium-sized,TRBV3-1/TRBV3-2,TRBD1,TRBJ1-2
TGTGCCATCGGGCTAAACAGGAACACTGAAGCTTTCTTT,CAIGLNRNTEAFF,-,TRBV10-3,-,TRBJ1-1
TGCAGTGCTAGTTACAAAACCAATGAGCAGTTCTTC,CSASYKTNEQFF,once,TRBV20-1,-,TRBJ2-1
TGTGCCAGCAGCCAACAGAGCGGGTTAGCAGATACGCAGTATTTT,CASSQQSGLADTQYF,-,TRBV3-1/TRBV3-2,-,TRBJ2-3
TGTGCCAGCAGCGGGGGACAGACCTATGGCTACACCTTC,CASSGGQTYGYTF,-,TRBV9,TRBD1,TRBJ1-2
TGTGCCAGCAGCCAGGATACCGGGACAGCTGAGACCCAGTACTTC,CASSQDTGTAETQYF,-,TRBV3-1/TRBV3-2,TRBD1,TRBJ2-5
TGTGCCAGCAGCTATAGGGACAGGGAAATTACGGGCTACACCTTC,CASSYRDREITGYTF,-,TRBV28,TRBD1,TRBJ1-2
TGTGCCAGCAGTGACAGGGAGGAGGGCTATGGCTACACCTTC,CASSDREEGYGYTF,-,TRBV6-6,TRBD1,TRBJ1-2
TGTGCCAGCAGCCCAGGGGGTCACGATGAAAAACTGTTTTTT,CASSPGGHDEKLFF,-,TRBV11-1,TRBD1,TRBJ1-4
TGTGCCAGCTCACCATTGGTTGAGCGGAACACTGAAGCTTTCTTT,CASSPLVERNTEAFF,-,TRBV18,-,TRBJ1-1
TGTGCCAGCAGTACCGGTATTCTAACCCCTTATGGCTACACCTTC,CASSTGILTPYGYTF,-,TRBV6-5,-,TRBJ1-2
TGTGCCAGCAGCCAAGCTCAGGGACAGCCCCAGCATTTT,CASSQAQGQPQHF,-,TRBV14,-,TRBJ1-5
TGTGCCAGCAGCCACGAACCACTAGCGGGGGCTTCAGATACGCAGTATTTT,CASSHEPLAGASDTQYF,-,TRBV7-8,TRBD2,TRBJ2-3
TGTGCCAGCTCACGGGTCGACATACCTTTGACAGATACGCAGTATTTT,CASSRVDIPLTDTQYF,-,TRBV18,-,TRBJ2-3
TGTGCCAGCAGTCCCGGGACAGCTAATGAAAAACTGTTTTTT,CASSPGTANEKLFF,few,TRBV6-5,TRBD1,TRBJ1-4
TGTGCCTGGAAGGGGGTTGGAAACACCATATATTTT,CAWKGVGNTIYF,many,TRBV30,-,TRBJ1-3
TGTGCCAGCATCTCGACAGGGCGTACTGAAGCTTTCTTT,CASISTGRTEAFF,-,TRBV5-4,TRBD1,TRBJ1-1
TGTGCCAGCAGCCCACAGGGGGCGGCAGGCTCACCCCTCCACTTT,CASSPQGAAGSPLHF,-,TRBV11-2,TRBD1,TRBJ1-6
TGTGCCAGCAGCTTAGGCCCCCAAGAGACCCAGTACTTC,CASSLGPQETQYF,once,TRBV7-3,-,TRBJ2-5
TGTGCCAGCAGTGCTGGACAGGGGCTCGGGCCCCTCCACTTT,CASSAGQGLGPLHF,few,TRBV2,TRBD1,TRBJ1-6
TGTGCCAGCTCACCACTTGGGCTTGATTGGGGGCCTCGCTATGGCTACACCTTC,CASSPLGLDWGPRYGYTF,-,TRBV18,-,TRBJ1-2
TGTGCCAGCAGTTTCTTCCAGGTTCAGGGAGAGACCCAGTACTTC,CASSFFQVQGETQYF,-,TRBV28,-,TRBJ2-5
TGTGCCAGCAGCTTGACACGGAGAAATAGCAATCAGCCCCAGCATTTT,CASSLTRRNSNQPQHF,-,TRBV5-6,-,TRBJ1-5